This record looks at one T cell receptor (beta chain) sequence and its context. This clone is a singleton in its sample. The specificity of this receptor is unknown. The sample holds no much larger clone one base away, and base qualities are not on file. Looking up the germline V gene (reference sequence) yields CDR1 SEHNR and CDR2 FQNEAQ. The CDR3, cysteine through phenylalanine, is 16 amino acids long. The CDR3 DNA has 48 bases and is translated from base 1. V lost 1 base and J lost 5 bases; the stretch between them is 18 bases long. Reading the label with the study, this specimen's time point is: baseline before first vaccination. The vaccinee samples were drawn from two UK trials, COV001 and COV002, one of which was a single-blind randomized controlled phase 2/3 trial testing AZD1222 (ChAdOx1 nCoV-19) in healthy adults. Trial participant PBMC samples were collected at day 0 and day 28 after the second dose for TCRbeta chain sequencing.

The CDR3 regions of human TCRbeta chains were analyzed by immunosequencing. The paper's processing steps were these. TCRs in the repertoires were matched against a reference library of SARS-CoV-2-specific TCRs that had been generated with the MIRA antigen-specificity platform. Breadth was defined as the fraction of unique TCRs that were SARS-CoV-2-associated, and depth was defined as the fraction of total T cells that were SARS-CoV-2-associated. Each spike-specific TCR was assigned to its reactive spike region and to a CD4 or CD8 class using the MIRA data. Log10-transformed breadth and depth values were compared by one-way ANOVA with Sidak's multiple comparisons tests. This is the immuneACCESS table as TCRdb keeps it, with only in-frame sequences that have V and J called. A part of the clones is gone; compared with another copy, unresolved V genes explain less than half, and the rest is unexplained. That table is the source of V, J and clone size, and D and trimming were worked out from the DNA. This sample has about 150,000 clones in its table, and roughly nine tenths of those were observed once. Of the sample, approximately 1.6% is held by the ten largest clones.

The source of the sample is a study of T cell responses to AZD1222 COVID-19 vaccine (dated by TCRdb to about 2021). For the study in its entirety: AZD1222 recipients whose second dose came at about 4 weeks and those whose second dose came at about 12 weeks were combined into one group, since spike-specific TCR depth and breadth did not differ between the two schedules. TCR sequencing was performed for 230 to 250 trial participants, of whom 207 were given two doses of AZD1222 and approximately 25 were given two doses of MenACWY control vaccine. Trial participants were enrolled into age subgroups of 18-55, 56-69 and 70-plus years, which contained around 140, 26 and 57 TCR-sequenced participants, respectively.

The study at large found these results: Participants were mostly white British, with more females than males. The authors suggested clonal diversity may have been underestimated. The whole spike protein was spanned by vaccine-associated CD4 TCRs, and dominant responses were seen in regions 160-218 and 743-854. Reportedly, almost half of the unique spike-specific TCRs recognized epitopes lying outside the regions that are mutated in the B.1.351 and B.1.1.7 variants. Because no day 14 peak-response samples were available, repertoires were characterized only after the peak T cell response. Conclusions about previously exposed vaccinees are limited because only 5 or 6 AZD1222 recipients were SARS-CoV-2 seropositive at baseline. The 56-69-year group was small, and its depth increase did not reach significance, likely because of low power. After two AZD1222 doses, spike-specific TCR breadth and depth were significantly higher than at day 0 and than in MenACWY recipients.

This receptor chain uses TRBV7-9 and TRBJ2-7; TRBD2 is a possible D gene, resting on 6 matching bases. This material consisted of peripheral blood, taken on day 0 of AZD1222 vaccination. The sequence was collected from an adult in good health. The CDR3 protein: CASSLDVRSRRDEQYF. The nucleotide sequence reads as follows: TGTGCCAGCAGCTTAGATGTCCGCAGCAGGAGGGACGAGCAGTACTTC.